The sequence of this T cell receptor (beta chain) was determined in a study of OX40 agonist ivuxolimab in advanced cancers. Regarding the complete study: The costimulatory receptor OX40 (CD134) was targeted by ivuxolimab, a fully human IgG2 agonistic monoclonal antibody. Intravenous ivuxolimab was administered to patients every 2 weeks at six dose levels: 0.01, 0.1, 0.3, 1.5, 3 and 10 mg/kg. Of the 50 to 55 patients in dose escalation, 19 had hepatocellular carcinoma, some 15 had melanoma, 9 had renal cell carcinoma and 9 had head and neck cancer. In the dose-escalation cohort, roughly four fifths of patients were male, and the mean age was approximately 60 years, with a range of about 23 to 90. Prior anti-PD-1, anti-PD-L1 or anti-CTLA-4 therapy was permitted, and checkpoint inhibitors had been received by under 50% of dose-escalation patients. Partial responses occurred in three dose-escalation patients, of whom one had hepatocellular carcinoma and two had cutaneous melanoma. Peripheral TCRbeta sequencing aimed to test whether ivuxolimab altered TCR sequence diversity and caused clonal T-cell expansion. The paper covers the monotherapy dose-escalation part of the phase I ivuxolimab trial, which included N of about 56 patients. Summary of the overall study and its limitations: Low levels of normalized T-cell clonal expansion were also seen in some patients who did not respond. Partial responders in the 0.1-3.0 mg/kg groups had among the lowest normalized peripheral clonal expansion, especially among CD8+ T cells. After ivuxolimab, CD8+ T cells had more expanded clones than CD4+ T cells on average. Clonal expansion of both CD4+ and CD8+ blood T cells was observed from baseline to week 6 at doses 0.1 to 3.0 mg/kg. Which antigens the clonally expanded peripheral T cells were specific for was not determined.

To sequence the TCRbeta CDR3 region, genomic DNA was isolated from the sorted cells. The immunoSEQ Assay was used to sequence the TCRbeta CDR3 regions. TCRdb's version of the immuneACCESS table is confined to in-frame rearrangements and falls short of the full clone set. An unresolved V gene accounts for under half of the shortfall where checked; the remainder is of unknown origin. Across this sample there are some 62,000 clones, with about 89% seen only once. Over 4% of the sample is in the top ten clones. Worth noting for this clone: Its recognized antigen is unknown. Base qualities were left out, and no much larger clone turns up one base away.

From the cysteine up to the phenylalanine, the CDR3 has a length of 16 residues. Just the 48-base CDR3 DNA is kept, in frame starting at base 1. The CDR1 and CDR2 encoded by the germline V gene (reference sequence) are SEHNR and FQNEAQ. V is cut back by 7 bases and J by 15 bases, with 21 bases in the junction unmatched. The trial excluded patients who had a history of autoimmune disease or were on systemic immunosuppression. Peripheral blood for TCR sequencing was collected from all dose cohorts at baseline, on cycle 4 day 1, and on cycle 7 day 1. Samples were obtained from an open-label, multicenter, first-in-human phase I dose-escalation trial of ivuxolimab. Adults with locally advanced or metastatic head and neck squamous cell, hepatocellular, melanoma or renal cell carcinoma were enrolled in the trial. Before TCR sequencing, CD4+ and CD8+ T cells were separately sorted from peripheral blood.

This TCR was recovered from an adult with an advanced solid tumor such as melanoma, head and neck, liver or kidney cancer. The source material was CD4+ or CD8+ T cells sorted from blood, sampled in a trial of the OX40 agonist ivuxolimab. The chain couples TRBV7-9 to TRBJ2-6; 7 central nucleotides agree with TRBD1. The bases read TGTGCCAGCACGGGACAGCTTCTCTTATCCTCTCTGGCCCTGACTTTC. Translated, it reads CASTGQLLLSSLALTF.